The entry that follows covers one T cell receptor (beta chain) sequence. Its antigen is unknown. These data are taken from a study of T cells in narcolepsy. On the study more broadly: Healthy controls were enrolled alongside patients with narcolepsy type 1 or type 2.

Points from the study as a whole: Same-patient CSF and blood CD4+ T cell clonotypes included HCRT-specific and TRIB2-specific autoreactive ones.

The germline V and J ends were trimmed by 3 bases and 3 bases, with 12 bases remaining between them. This CDR3 has 14 amino acids. CDR1 LNHDA and CDR2 SQIVND come from the germline V gene (reference sequence). Sequencing used immunoSEQ multiplex PCR; TCRdb keeps in-frame clones, though not all of them. The sample shows around 30,000 clones, 70% to 80% of them seen only once. The chain recombines TRBV19 with TRBJ2-7, with D possibly being TRBD2 (6 bases). Sequencing was done on a sample of memory (CD45RA-) CD4+ T cells from blood. The TCR sequence derives from a human donor in good health. The CDR3 here is CASSIGSEGYEQYF. In nucleotides, the CDR3 is TGTGCCAGTAGTATTGGTTCGGAGGGCTACGAGCAGTACTTC.